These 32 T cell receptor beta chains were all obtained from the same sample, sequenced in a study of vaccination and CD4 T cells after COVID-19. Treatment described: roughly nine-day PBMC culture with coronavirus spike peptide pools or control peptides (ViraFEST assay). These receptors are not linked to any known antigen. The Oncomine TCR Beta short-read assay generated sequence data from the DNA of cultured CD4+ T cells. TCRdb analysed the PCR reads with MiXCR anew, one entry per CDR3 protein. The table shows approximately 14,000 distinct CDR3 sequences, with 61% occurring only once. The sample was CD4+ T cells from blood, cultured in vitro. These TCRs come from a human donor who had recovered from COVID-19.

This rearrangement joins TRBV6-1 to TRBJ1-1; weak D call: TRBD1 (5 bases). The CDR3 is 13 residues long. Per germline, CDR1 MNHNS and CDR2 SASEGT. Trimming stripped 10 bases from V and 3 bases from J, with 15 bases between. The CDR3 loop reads CATHRVGDTEAFF. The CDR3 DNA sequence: TGTGCCACCCATCGGGTGGGGGACACTGAAGCTTTCTTT.

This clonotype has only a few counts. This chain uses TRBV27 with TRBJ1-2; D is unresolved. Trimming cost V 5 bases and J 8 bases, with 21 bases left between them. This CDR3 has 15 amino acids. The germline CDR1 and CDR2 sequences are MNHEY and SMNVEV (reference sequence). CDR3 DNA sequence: TGTGCCAGCAGTCCCAGACCGGTGACGGTAGGGGGCTACACCTTC. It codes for CASSPRPVTVGGYTF.

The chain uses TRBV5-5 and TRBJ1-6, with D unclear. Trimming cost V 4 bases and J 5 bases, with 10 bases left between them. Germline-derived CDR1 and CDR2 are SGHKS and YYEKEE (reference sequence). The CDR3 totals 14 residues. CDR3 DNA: TGTGCCAGCAGCCCAGCACCCAATAATTCACCCCTCCACTTT. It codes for CASSPAPNNSPLHF.

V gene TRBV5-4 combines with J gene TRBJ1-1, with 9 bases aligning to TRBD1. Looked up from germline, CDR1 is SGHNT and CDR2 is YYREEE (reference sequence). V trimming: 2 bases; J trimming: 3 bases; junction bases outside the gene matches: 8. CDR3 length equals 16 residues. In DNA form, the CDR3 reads TGTGCCAGCAGCTTAGGGACAGGGTTATGGGACACTGAAGCTTTCTTT. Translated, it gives CASSLGTGLWDTEAFF. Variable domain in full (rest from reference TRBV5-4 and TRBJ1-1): ETGVTQSPTHLIKTRGQQVTLRCSSQSGHNTVSWYQQALGQGPQFIFQYYREEENGRGNFPPRFSGLQFPNYSSELNVNALELDDSALYLCASSLGTGLWDTEAFFGQGTRLTVV.

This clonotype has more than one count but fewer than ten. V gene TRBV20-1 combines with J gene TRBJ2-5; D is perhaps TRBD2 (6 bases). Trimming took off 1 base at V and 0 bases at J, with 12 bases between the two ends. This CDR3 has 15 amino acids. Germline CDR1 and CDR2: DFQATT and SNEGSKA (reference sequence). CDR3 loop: CSARVGGSYQETQYF. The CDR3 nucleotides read TGCAGTGCTAGAGTTGGGGGGTCGTACCAAGAGACCCAGTACTTC.

The CDR3 DNA follows: TGTGCCAGCAGACCTACTCTCCCGCGACAGATTGCGGGAGGCACTGAAGCTTTCTTT. Its translation: CASRPTLPRQIAGGTEAFF. The rearrangement links TRBV6-2 or TRBV6-3 to TRBJ1-1; D is possibly TRBD1 (5 bases). CDR3 length: 19 residues. Germline assignment: CDR1 MNHEY and CDR2 SVGEGT. V was cut by 6 bases and J by 4 bases, with 30 bases left in between.

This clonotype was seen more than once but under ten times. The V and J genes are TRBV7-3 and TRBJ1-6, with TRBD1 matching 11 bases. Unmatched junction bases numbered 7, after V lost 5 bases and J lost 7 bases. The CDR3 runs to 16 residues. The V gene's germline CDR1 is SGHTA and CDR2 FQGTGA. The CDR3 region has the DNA TGTGCCAGCAGCCGGACAGGGGGCGCCGACAATTCACCCCTCCACTTT. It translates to CASSRTGGADNSPLHF.

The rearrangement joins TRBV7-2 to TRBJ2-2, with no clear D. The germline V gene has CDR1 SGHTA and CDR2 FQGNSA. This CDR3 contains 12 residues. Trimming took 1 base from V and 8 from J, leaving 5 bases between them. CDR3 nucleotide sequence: TGTGCCAGCAGCTTAGAAGAGGGGGAGCTGTTTTTT. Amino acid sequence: CASSLEEGELFF.

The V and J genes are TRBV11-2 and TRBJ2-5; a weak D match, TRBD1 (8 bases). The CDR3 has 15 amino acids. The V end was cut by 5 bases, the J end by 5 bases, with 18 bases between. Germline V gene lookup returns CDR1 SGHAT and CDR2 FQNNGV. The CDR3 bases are TGTGCCAGCAGCAAACGACAGGGGAGGGAGGAGACCCAGTACTTC. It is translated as CASSKRQGREETQYF.

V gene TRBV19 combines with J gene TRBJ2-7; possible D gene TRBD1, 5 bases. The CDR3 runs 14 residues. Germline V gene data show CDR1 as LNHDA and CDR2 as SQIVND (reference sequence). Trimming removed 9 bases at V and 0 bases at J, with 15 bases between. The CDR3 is CASRQFSSSYEQYF. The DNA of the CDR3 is TGTGCCAGCAGACAGTTTTCAAGCTCCTACGAGCAGTACTTC.

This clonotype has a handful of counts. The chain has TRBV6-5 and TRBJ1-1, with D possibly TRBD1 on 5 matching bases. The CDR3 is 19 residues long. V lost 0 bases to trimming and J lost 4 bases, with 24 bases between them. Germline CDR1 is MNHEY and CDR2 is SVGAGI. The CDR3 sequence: CASSYSTVRRGRSGTEAFF. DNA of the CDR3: TGTGCCAGCAGTTACTCAACCGTGCGACGGGGCCGGTCTGGCACTGAAGCTTTCTTT.

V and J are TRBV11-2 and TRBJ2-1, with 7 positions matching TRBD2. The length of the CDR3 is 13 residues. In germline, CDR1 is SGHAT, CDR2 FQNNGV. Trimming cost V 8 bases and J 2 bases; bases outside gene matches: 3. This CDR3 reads CASGGSAYNEQFF. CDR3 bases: TGTGCCAGCGGCGGGAGCGCCTACAATGAGCAGTTCTTC.

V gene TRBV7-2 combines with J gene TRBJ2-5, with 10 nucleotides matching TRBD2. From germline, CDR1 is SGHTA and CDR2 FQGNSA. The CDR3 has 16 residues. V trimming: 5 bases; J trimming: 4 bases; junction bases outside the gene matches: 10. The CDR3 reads CASSPTLRLAGETQYF. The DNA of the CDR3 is TGTGCCAGCAGCCCAACACTACGACTAGCGGGAGAGACCCAGTACTTC.

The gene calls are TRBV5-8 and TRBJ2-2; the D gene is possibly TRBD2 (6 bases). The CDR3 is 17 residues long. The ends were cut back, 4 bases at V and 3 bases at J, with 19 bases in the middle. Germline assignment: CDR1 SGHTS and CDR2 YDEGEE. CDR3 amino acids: CASSTIRAGSDTGELFF. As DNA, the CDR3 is TGTGCCAGCAGCACAATTCGGGCGGGAAGCGACACCGGGGAGCTGTTTTTT.

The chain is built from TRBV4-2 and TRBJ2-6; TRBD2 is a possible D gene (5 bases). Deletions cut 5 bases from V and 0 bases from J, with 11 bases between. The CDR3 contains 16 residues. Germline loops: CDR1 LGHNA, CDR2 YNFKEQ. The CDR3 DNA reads TGTGCCAGCAGCTTTAGCGTAACCTCTGGGGCCAACGTCCTGACTTTC. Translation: CASSFSVTSGANVLTF.

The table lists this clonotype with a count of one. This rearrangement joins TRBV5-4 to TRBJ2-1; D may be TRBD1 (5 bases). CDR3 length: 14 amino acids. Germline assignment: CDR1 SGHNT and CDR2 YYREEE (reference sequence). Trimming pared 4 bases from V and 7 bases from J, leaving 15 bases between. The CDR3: CASSLDPGPNEQFF. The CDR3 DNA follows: TGTGCCAGCAGCCTAGACCCAGGGCCAAATGAGCAGTTCTTC.

CDR3 region: CASSSRGQPQHF. CDR3 coding DNA: TGTGCCAGCAGCTCCCGCGGGCAGCCCCAGCATTTT. J is TRBJ1-5 and V is TRBV7-6; no firm D call. Germline CDR1 is SGHVS and CDR2 is FNYEAQ. This CDR3 spans 12 amino acids. V gave up 4 bases and J gave up 7 bases, with 8 bases separating them.

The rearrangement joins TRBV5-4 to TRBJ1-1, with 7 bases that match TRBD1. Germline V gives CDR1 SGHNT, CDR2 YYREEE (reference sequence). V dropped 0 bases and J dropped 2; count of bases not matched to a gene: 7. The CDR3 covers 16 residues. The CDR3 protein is CASSLGATGINTEAFF. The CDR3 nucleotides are TGTGCCAGCAGCTTGGGGGCGACAGGGATTAACACTGAAGCTTTCTTT.

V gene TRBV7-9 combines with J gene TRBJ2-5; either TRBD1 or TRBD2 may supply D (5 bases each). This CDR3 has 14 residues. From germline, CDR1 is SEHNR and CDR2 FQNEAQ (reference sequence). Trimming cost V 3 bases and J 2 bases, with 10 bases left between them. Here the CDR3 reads CASSFPGRQETQYF. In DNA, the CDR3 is TGTGCCAGCAGCTTCCCGGGACGGCAAGAGACCCAGTACTTC.

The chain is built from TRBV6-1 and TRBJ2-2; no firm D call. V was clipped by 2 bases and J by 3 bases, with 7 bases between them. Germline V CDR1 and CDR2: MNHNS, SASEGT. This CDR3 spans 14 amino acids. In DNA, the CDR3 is TGTGCCAGCAGTGAACGGGCTTACACCGGGGAGCTGTTTTTT. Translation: CASSERAYTGELFF.

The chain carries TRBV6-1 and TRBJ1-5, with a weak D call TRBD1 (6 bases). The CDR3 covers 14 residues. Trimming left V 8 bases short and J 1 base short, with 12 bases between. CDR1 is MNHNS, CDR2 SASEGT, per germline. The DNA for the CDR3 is TGTGCCAGCTCAGTAGGGGGGAGCAATCAGCCCCAGCATTTT. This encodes CASSVGGSNQPQHF.

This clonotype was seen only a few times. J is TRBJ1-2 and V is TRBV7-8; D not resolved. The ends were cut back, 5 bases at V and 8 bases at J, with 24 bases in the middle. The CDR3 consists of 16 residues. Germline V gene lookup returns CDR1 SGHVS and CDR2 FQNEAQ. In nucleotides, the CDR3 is TGTGCCAGCAGCGGCTCCCTGGGATACGGGATGGGCGGCTACACCTTC. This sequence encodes CASSGSLGYGMGGYTF.

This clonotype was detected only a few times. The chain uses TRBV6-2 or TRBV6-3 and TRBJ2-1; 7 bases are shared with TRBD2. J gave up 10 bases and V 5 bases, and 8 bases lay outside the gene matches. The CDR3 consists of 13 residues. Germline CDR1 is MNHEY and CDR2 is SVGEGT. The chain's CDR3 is CASSLLSLAEQFF. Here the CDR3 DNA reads TGTGCCAGCAGTCTACTATCACTAGCGGAGCAGTTCTTC.

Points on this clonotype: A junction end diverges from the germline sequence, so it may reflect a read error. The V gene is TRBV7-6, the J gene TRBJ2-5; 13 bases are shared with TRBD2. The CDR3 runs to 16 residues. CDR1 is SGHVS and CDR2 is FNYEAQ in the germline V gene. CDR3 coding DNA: TGTGCTAGCAGCCTAGGACTAGCGGGAGTAAGTGAGACCCAGTACTTC. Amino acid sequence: CASSLGLAGVSETQYF.

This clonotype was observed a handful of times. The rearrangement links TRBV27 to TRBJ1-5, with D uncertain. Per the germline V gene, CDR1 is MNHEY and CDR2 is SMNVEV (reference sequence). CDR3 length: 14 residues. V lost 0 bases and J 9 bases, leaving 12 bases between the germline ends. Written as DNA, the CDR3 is TGTGCCAGCAGTTTATCGGAGCCCCGGGGGCCCCAGCATTTT. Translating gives CASSLSEPRGPQHF.

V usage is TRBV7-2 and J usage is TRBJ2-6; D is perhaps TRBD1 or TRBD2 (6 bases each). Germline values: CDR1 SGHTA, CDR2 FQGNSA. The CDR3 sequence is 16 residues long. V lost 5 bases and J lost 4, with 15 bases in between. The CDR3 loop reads CASSPGGGAGANVLTF. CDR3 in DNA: TGTGCCAGCAGCCCCGGGGGCGGGGCCGGGGCCAACGTCCTGACTTTC.

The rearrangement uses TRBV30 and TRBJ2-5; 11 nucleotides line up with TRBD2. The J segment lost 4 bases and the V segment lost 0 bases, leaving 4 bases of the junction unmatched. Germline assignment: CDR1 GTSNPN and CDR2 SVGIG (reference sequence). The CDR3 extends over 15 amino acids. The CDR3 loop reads CAWSVKLAGGETQYF. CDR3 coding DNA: TGTGCCTGGAGTGTAAAGCTAGCGGGAGGAGAGACCCAGTACTTC.

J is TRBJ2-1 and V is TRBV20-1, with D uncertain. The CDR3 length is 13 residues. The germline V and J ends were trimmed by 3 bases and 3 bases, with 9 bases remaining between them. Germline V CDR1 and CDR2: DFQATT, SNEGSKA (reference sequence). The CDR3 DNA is TGCAGTGCTAGGGGCCTGCTCTACAATGAGCAGTTCTTC. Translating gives CSARGLLYNEQFF.

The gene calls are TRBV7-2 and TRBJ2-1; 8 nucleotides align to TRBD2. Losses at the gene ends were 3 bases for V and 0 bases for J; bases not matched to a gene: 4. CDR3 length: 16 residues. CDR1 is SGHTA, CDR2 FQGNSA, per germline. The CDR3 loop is CASSFLAGNSYNEQFF. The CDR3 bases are TGTGCCAGCAGCTTCCTAGCGGGCAACTCCTACAATGAGCAGTTCTTC.

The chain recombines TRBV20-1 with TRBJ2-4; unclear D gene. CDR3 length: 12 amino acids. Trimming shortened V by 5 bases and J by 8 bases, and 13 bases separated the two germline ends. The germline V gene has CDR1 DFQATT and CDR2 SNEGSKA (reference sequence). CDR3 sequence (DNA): TGCAGTGCTGCCCTCAGTGAGGACATTCAGTACTTC. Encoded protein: CSAALSEDIQYF.

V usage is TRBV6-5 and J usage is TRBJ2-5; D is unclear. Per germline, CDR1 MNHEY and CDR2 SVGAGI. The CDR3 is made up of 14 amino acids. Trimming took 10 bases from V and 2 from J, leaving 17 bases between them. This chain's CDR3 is CATNSLGRQETQYF. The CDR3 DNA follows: TGTGCCACCAATTCACTCGGTCGGCAAGAGACCCAGTACTTC.

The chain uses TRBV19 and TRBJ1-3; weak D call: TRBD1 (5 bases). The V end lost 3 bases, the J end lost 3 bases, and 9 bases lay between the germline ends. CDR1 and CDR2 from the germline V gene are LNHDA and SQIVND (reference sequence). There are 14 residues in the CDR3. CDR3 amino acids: CASSIRGVGNTIYF. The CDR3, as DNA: TGTGCCAGTAGTATCAGAGGGGTTGGAAACACCATATATTTT.